This note documents a single T cell receptor beta chain sequence. Its antigen is as yet unknown. Germline V gene data show CDR1 as SQVTM and CDR2 as ANQGSEA. Trimming took off 2 bases at V and 8 bases at J, with 9 bases between the two ends. This CDR3 is 11 amino acids long. This sample stems from a study of shared clonotypes between healthy human individuals. General observations from the study: Relative to clonotypes present in all four donors, those not shared had lower generation probabilities.

Samples underwent the assay at deep level. Data came from immunoSEQ multiplex PCR; TCRdb stores just in-frame clones and leaves some out. The data contain 2 million to 3 million clones, approximately 94% of them singletons. Sequencing used naive CD4+ T cells from PBMCs. Sample subset: CD45RA+ positively selected. The V and J genes are TRBV29-1 and TRBJ1-2; unclear D gene. The source is a young man in good health. Some clones in this sample may be carry-over from other donors' samples. CDR3 in amino acids: CSVEKGSGYTF. DNA of the CDR3: TGCAGCGTTGAAAAAGGGTCCGGCTACACCTTC.